This T cell receptor (beta chain) was retrieved from a study of T-cell reconstitution after alpha-beta-depleted transplantation in children. Germline V gene data show CDR1 as MGHRA and CDR2 as YSYEKL. The CDR3 runs 15 residues. V was cut by 1 base and J by 1 base, with 10 bases left in between. Unique molecular identifiers were incorporated into the prepared TCRbeta library. One entry per CDR3 protein results from TCRdb running MiXCR on the PCR reads. The table records a few hundred thousand distinct CDR3 sequences, about a quarter of them present only once. Concerning this clonotype itself: The antigen is undetermined.

Study-wide results and limits: Expanded graft clones numbering several hundred reportedly gave rise to alpha-beta T cells about two months after transplant. The main origin of T-cell counts and diversity one year after transplant was newly produced T cells. Some patients showed high day-60 TCRbeta diversity, which derived from surviving recipient T cells and thymic progenitors.

This sequence was found in a male patient younger than 18 who had a stem cell transplant for acute lymphoblastic leukemia, so the T cells may come from the graft donor. The material sequenced was PBMCs, mostly from graft donor cells, taken 180 days after TCRalphabeta/CD19-depleted stem cell transplant. The chain carries TRBV4-1 and TRBJ1-1, with D unresolved. CDR3 bases: TGCGCCAGCAGCCAAGTGGATATAGGGAACACTGAAGCTTTCTTT. Translating it yields CASSQVDIGNTEAFF.